The rows below give T cell receptor beta chains drawn from one sample of a study of tumor-infiltrating lymphocytes in oesophageal squamous cell carcinoma. TCRdb re-called the PCR reads through MiXCR, storing one row per CDR3 protein. The table has more than 10,000 distinct CDR3 sequences, more than 50% seen once. Sequenced input: esophageal tumor tissue. The receptor set was obtained from a female donor with esophageal squamous cell carcinoma. The CDR3 runs from the conserved cysteine through the conserved F or W. Fields, in order: J gene, V gene, D gene, clone size, CDR3 protein, CDR3 DNA. A D gene is named only where the DNA matches it firmly. Clone size is given for some rows only: seen once, a few or many times, or a class if the clone is expanded.

>TRBJ2-5|TRBV7-6|TRBD1|-
CASSPTGALETQYF
TGTGCTAGCAGCCCGACAGGGGCCCTCGAGACCCAGTACTTC
>TRBJ2-2|TRBV7-3|-|-
CASSPVGTGELFF
TGTGCCAGCAGCCCTGTTGGCACCGGGGAGCTGTTTTTT
>TRBJ2-3|TRBV7-8|-|-
CASRRTGNPRDTQYF
TGTGCCAGCAGGCGAACAGGGAATCCCCGGGATACGCAGTATTTT
>TRBJ1-3|TRBV28|-|once
CASSLGGTGNTIYF
TGTGCCAGCAGTTTAGGGGGAACTGGAAACACCATATATTTT
>TRBJ2-7|TRBV7-8|TRBD2|once
CASSFVAGTDEQYF
TGTGCCAGCAGCTTCGTAGCGGGAACAGACGAGCAGTACTTC
>TRBJ2-7|TRBV7-3|TRBD2|-
CASSFRLAGYNEQYF
TGTGCCAGCAGCTTCCGACTAGCGGGGTACAATGAGCAGTACTTC
>TRBJ2-5|TRBV6-1|-|-
CASSQGQQETQYF
TGTGCCAGCAGTCAAGGACAGCAAGAGACCCAGTACTTC
>TRBJ2-5|TRBV7-9|-|-
CASSPDLETQYF
TGTGCCAGCAGCCCGGACTTGGAGACCCAGTACTTC
>TRBJ2-1|TRBV6-1|-|once
CASSYRGLNEQFF
TGTGCCAGCAGTTACCGGGGACTCAATGAGCAGTTCTTC
>TRBJ2-2|TRBV7-8|-|few
CASCLETVDTGELFF
TGTGCCAGCTGTCTTGAGACGGTTGACACCGGGGAGCTGTTTTTT
>TRBJ2-1|TRBV7-6|-|-
CASSRQGPGASNEQFF
TGTGCCAGCAGCAGACAGGGCCCGGGGGCCTCCAATGAGCAGTTCTTC
>TRBJ2-7|TRBV6-1|-|many
CASSPTHRGIDEQYF
TGTGCCAGCAGTCCTACACACCGGGGGATCGACGAGCAGTACTTC
>TRBJ2-5|TRBV10-1|-|many
CASSRDTDQETQYF
TGCGCCAGCAGTCGGGACACCGACCAAGAGACCCAGTACTTC
>TRBJ2-6|TRBV7-3|-|-
CASSLVPYSGANVLTF
TGTGCCAGCAGCTTGGTTCCTTACTCTGGGGCCAACGTCCTGACTTTC
>TRBJ2-3|TRBV7-1|TRBD1|-
CASSWTGEAGELYF
TGTGCCAGCAGCTGGACAGGGGAGGCCGGGGAGCTGTATTTT
>TRBJ2-7|TRBV7-2|TRBD1|-
CASSFRVIGGDEQYF
TGTGCCAGCAGCTTTAGAGTGATAGGGGGCGACGAGCAGTACTTC
>TRBJ2-6|TRBV27|-|many
CASSPAPVGANVLTF
TGTGCCAGCAGTCCCGCACCCGTGGGGGCCAACGTCCTGACTTTC
>TRBJ2-5|TRBV7-6|-|-
CASSRYTGEETQYF
TGTGCCAGCAGCAGGTACACGGGGGAAGAGACCCAGTACTTC
>TRBJ2-7|TRBV7-2|-|-
CASSTASDSAYEQYF
TGTGCCAGCAGCACAGCCTCGGACAGCGCCTACGAGCAGTACTTC
>TRBJ2-1|TRBV7-6|TRBD2|-
CASSSGLAGAWGNEQFF
TGTGCCAGCAGCTCAGGACTAGCCGGGGCTTGGGGGAATGAGCAGTTCTTC
>TRBJ2-3|TRBV12-3/TRBV12-4|-|-
CASSTRRGAGTDTQYF
TGTGCCAGCAGCACCAGACGGGGGGCGGGCACAGATACGCAGTATTTT
>TRBJ2-7|TRBV7-8|-|-
CASSLGAGGRYGETQYF
TGTGCCAGCAGCTTAGGGGCAGGGGGGAGATATGGAGAGACCCAGTACTTT
>TRBJ2-3|TRBV7-6|TRBD1|-
CASSRTPGQSTDTQYF
TGTGCTAGCAGCCGTACTCCGGGACAGAGCACAGATACGCAGTATTTT
>TRBJ2-7|TRBV7-4|TRBD2|-
CASSFRGGVYEQYF
TGTGCCAGCAGCTTTCGGGGGGGTGTGTACGAGCAGTACTTC
>TRBJ2-5|TRBV7-3|TRBD2|-
CASSLRTSGRAGTETQYF
TGTGCCAGCAGCTTGAGGACTAGCGGGAGGGCCGGTACGGAGACCCAGTACTTC
>TRBJ2-5|TRBV7-2|TRBD1|few
CASSAYRGRGLETQYF
TGTGCCAGCAGCGCCTACAGGGGGCGCGGTCTAGAGACCCAGTACTTC
>TRBJ2-1|TRBV7-3|TRBD2|once
CASSPMGGVHLESYNEQFF
TGTGCCAGCAGCCCGATGGGGGGGGTCCACCTAGAATCCTACAATGAGCAGTTCTTC
>TRBJ2-3|TRBV7-4|-|-
CASSLTDSPLHF
TGTGCCAGCAGCTTGACGGATTCACCCCTCCACTTC
>TRBJ2-1|TRBV7-2|TRBD2|-
CATNSGWPYNEQFF
TGTGCCACCAATAGCGGGTGGCCCTACAATGAGCAGTTCTTC
>TRBJ1-5|TRBV6-6|TRBD1|-
CASSRTGGHQPQHF
TGTGCCAGCAGTCGGACAGGGGGCCATCAGCCCCAGCATTTT
>TRBJ2-2|TRBV12-3/TRBV12-4|-|medium-sized
CASSLRENTGELFF
TGTGCCAGCAGTTTGAGGGAGAACACCGGGGAGCTGTTTTTT
>TRBJ2-5|TRBV28|TRBD2|few
CASRRNSGINQETQYF
TGTGCCAGCAGAAGGAATAGCGGGATCAATCAAGAGACCCAGTACTTC
>TRBJ1-6|TRBV7-9|TRBD1|-
CASSAQGADNSPLHF
TGTGCCAGCAGCGCACAGGGGGCGGATAATTCACCCCTCCACTTT
>TRBJ2-5|TRBV7-6|-|few
CASSLEPKETQYF
TGTGCCAGCAGCCTGGAACCCAAAGAGACCCAGTACTTC
>TRBJ2-3|TRBV7-2|-|few
CASSYTATQDTQYF
TGTGCCAGCAGCTACACAGCGACGCAAGATACGCAGTATTTT
>TRBJ2-5|TRBV2|-|once
CASSEKETQYF
TGTGCCAGCAGTGAAAAAGAGACCCAGTACTTC
>TRBJ2-7|TRBV5-3|TRBD1|many
CARSLRKSGQGASEQYF
TGTGCCAGAAGCTTGCGTAAATCGGGACAGGGGGCATCAGAGCAGTACTTC
>TRBJ2-5|TRBV7-3|-|-
CASSPGWGETQYF
TGTGCCAGCAGCCCGGGGTGGGGAGAGACCCAGTACTTC
>TRBJ2-5|TRBV11-2|-|few
CASSLEFQSQETQYF
TGTGCCAGCAGCTTAGAGTTCCAGTCCCAAGAGACCCAGTACTTC
>TRBJ2-1|TRBV24-1|-|-
CATSEGSEQFF
TGTGCCACCAGTGAGGGTAGCGAGCAGTTCTTC
>TRBJ2-7|TRBV6-2/TRBV6-3|-|-
CASSWNLGYEQYF
TGTGCCAGCAGTTGGAATCTGGGCTACGAGCAGTACTTC
>TRBJ2-7|TRBV5-6|-|-
CASSFASRDTQYF
TGTGCCAGCAGCTTTGCTTCCAGGGATACGCAGTACTTC
>TRBJ2-3|TRBV12-3/TRBV12-4|-|-
CASRTWTPTDTQYF
TGTGCCAGCAGGACCTGGACTCCCACAGATACGCAGTATTTT
>TRBJ1-1|TRBV28|-|many
CASSFLRQNTEAFF
TGTGCCAGCAGTTTTTTGCGTCAGAACACTGAAGCTTTCTTT
>TRBJ2-1|TRBV12-3/TRBV12-4|TRBD2|once
CASRATSGRYNEQFF
TGTGCCAGCAGAGCAACTAGCGGGAGATACAATGAGCAGTTCTTC
>TRBJ2-3|TRBV7-2|-|-
CASGLSADTQYF
TGTGCCAGCGGCCTATCGGCAGATACGCAGTATTTT
>TRBJ2-1|TRBV6-1|-|-
CASGRQGGINEQFF
TGTGCCAGCGGTCGGCAGGGAGGCATCAATGAGCAGTTCTTC
>TRBJ2-7|TRBV7-4|-|once
CASSLILGLQYF
TGTGCCAGCAGCTTAATCTTGGGATTGCAGTACTTC
>TRBJ1-2|TRBV18|TRBD1|-
CASSVPGQEGNYGYTF
TGTGCCAGCTCAGTACCCGGACAGGAGGGTAACTATGGCTACACCTTC
>TRBJ1-2|TRBV7-4|TRBD1|once
CASSSDRGIYGYTF
TGTGCCAGCAGCTCGGACAGGGGGATCTATGGCTACACCTTC
>TRBJ1-5|TRBV28|-|many
CASSFLGRGMNSNQPQHF
TGTGCCAGCAGTTTTCTGGGCAGGGGAATGAATAGCAATCAGCCCCAGCATTTT
>TRBJ2-2|TRBV4-2|-|-
CASSQGLNTGELFF
TGTGCCAGCAGCCAGGGGCTTAACACCGGGGAGCTGTTTTTT
>TRBJ2-5|TRBV7-3|TRBD2|-
CASSLERGAGETQYF
TGTGCCAGCAGCTTAGAGCGGGGGGCCGGTGAGACCCAGTACTTC
>TRBJ2-5|TRBV6-6|-|once
CASSPRSETQYF
TGTGCCAGCAGTCCACGTTCGGAGACCCAGTACTTC
>TRBJ1-1|TRBV7-3|TRBD1|many
CASSPTGGTEAFF
TGTGCCAGCAGCCCTACAGGGGGCACTGAAGCTTTCTTT